This T cell receptor beta chain was identified during a study of vaccination and CD4 T cells after COVID-19. Study-level background: Samples after vaccination came a median approximately 70 days past dose two, ranging 14 to 241. The cells were exposed to overlapping spike peptides originating from SARS-CoV-2, HCoV-NL63, HCoV-OC43 and HCoV-229E for stimulation. Study findings and constraints: SARS-CoV-2-reactive clonotype medians increased from about 20 to 38, not significantly.

The assay that was used to sequence DNA from cultured CD4+ T cells was the Oncomine TCR Beta short-read assay. TCRdb passed the PCR reads through MiXCR, listing each CDR3 protein once. The repertoire holds about 25,000 distinct CDR3 sequences, with 60% to 80% as singletons. A note on this clonotype: Its antigen remains unknown.

The CDR3 runs 16 residues. Germline values: CDR1 MNHEY, CDR2 SMNVEV (reference sequence). The V and J ends lost 2 bases and 8 bases respectively, with 16 bases between them. Treatment reported: roughly 10-day PBMC culture with coronavirus spike peptide pools or control peptides (ViraFEST assay). Scientists separated out CD4+ T cells through negative selection following 10 days in culture. The sequence was collected from a human donor who received a COVID-19 vaccine. The source was CD4+ T cells from blood, cultured in vitro, collected after SARS-CoV-2 vaccination. The gene calls are TRBV27 and TRBJ1-6; D perhaps matches TRBD1 (5 bases). CDR3 DNA sequence: TGTGCCAGCAGTTTACCCCCAGGGACTTCGGATTCACCCCTCCACTTT. Amino acids: CASSLPPGTSDSPLHF.